The rows below give T cell receptor beta chains drawn from one sample of a study of blood T cell repertoires in COVID-19. Sequencing used immunoSEQ multiplex PCR; TCRdb keeps in-frame clones, though not all of them. Here the sample spans about 260,000 clones, approximately 88% being singletons. The sequencing sample was made of PBMCs or T cells enriched from blood (not recorded which). Every receptor here comes from a woman in her thirties or forties with acute COVID-19. The CDR3 runs from the conserved cysteine through the conserved F or W. Each record gives: clone size, J gene, V gene, D gene, CDR3 length, CDR3 DNA, CDR3 protein. D genes are given only for firm matches. Some rows mark clone size as missing; the rest say once, few, many or name a class of expanded clone.

clone_size: few
j_call: TRBJ1-3
v_call: TRBV11-2
d_call: TRBD1
cdr3_length: 16
cdr3_nt: TGTGCCAGCAGCCAAAGGGACAGGGCTTATGGAAACACCATATATTTT
cdr3_aa: CASSQRDRAYGNTIYF

clone_size: NA
j_call: TRBJ1-2
v_call: TRBV4-3
d_call: NA
cdr3_length: 11
cdr3_nt: TGCGCCAGCAGCTTCGCAGGGTTTCACACCTTC
cdr3_aa: CASSFAGFHTF

clone_size: NA
j_call: TRBJ2-3
v_call: TRBV5-1
d_call: NA
cdr3_length: 14
cdr3_nt: TGCGCCAGCAGCTTGGGGGAGGGCACAGATACGCAGTATTTT
cdr3_aa: CASSLGEGTDTQYF

clone_size: once
j_call: TRBJ1-1
v_call: TRBV5-1
d_call: TRBD1
cdr3_length: 14
cdr3_nt: TGCGCCAGCCGGGACAGGGCCTCGAACACTGAAGCTTTCTTT
cdr3_aa: CASRDRASNTEAFF

clone_size: NA
j_call: TRBJ1-3
v_call: TRBV7-2
d_call: NA
cdr3_length: 14
cdr3_nt: TGTGCCAGCAGCTACGGTTCGGCTGGAAACACCATATATTTT
cdr3_aa: CASSYGSAGNTIYF

clone_size: NA
j_call: TRBJ1-4
v_call: TRBV27
d_call: NA
cdr3_length: 16
cdr3_nt: TGTGCCAGCAGTCTACAACCGGGTTCCGTAACGGAAAAACTGTTTTTT
cdr3_aa: CASSLQPGSVTEKLFF

clone_size: NA
j_call: TRBJ1-2
v_call: TRBV7-3
d_call: TRBD1
cdr3_length: 15
cdr3_nt: TGTGCCAGCAGCACCGATGGGACAGGGCTTTATGGCTACACCTTC
cdr3_aa: CASSTDGTGLYGYTF

clone_size: NA
j_call: TRBJ1-1
v_call: TRBV18
d_call: TRBD1
cdr3_length: 15
cdr3_nt: TGTGCCAGCTCACGGACAGGGGACATGAACACTGAAGCTTTCTTT
cdr3_aa: CASSRTGDMNTEAFF

clone_size: NA
j_call: TRBJ1-5
v_call: TRBV6-5
d_call: NA
cdr3_length: 14
cdr3_nt: TGTGCCAGCAGTTATCGGGGTCTGGGTCAGCCCCAGCATTTT
cdr3_aa: CASSYRGLGQPQHF

clone_size: NA
j_call: TRBJ2-3
v_call: TRBV19
d_call: TRBD2
cdr3_length: 14
cdr3_nt: TGTGCCAGTAGAGGGGAGGGAGGCACAGATACGCAGTATTTT
cdr3_aa: CASRGEGGTDTQYF

clone_size: NA
j_call: TRBJ1-6
v_call: TRBV6-5
d_call: TRBD1
cdr3_length: 16
cdr3_nt: TGTGCCAGCAGTTATACGGGACAGTGGATGTATTCACCCCTCCACTTT
cdr3_aa: CASSYTGQWMYSPLHF

clone_size: NA
j_call: TRBJ2-5
v_call: TRBV6-2/TRBV6-3
d_call: TRBD1
cdr3_length: 15
cdr3_nt: TGTGCCAGCAGTTACCGGACAGGGGGTCCAGAGACCCAGTACTTC
cdr3_aa: CASSYRTGGPETQYF

clone_size: once
j_call: TRBJ1-1
v_call: TRBV11-2
d_call: NA
cdr3_length: 13
cdr3_nt: TGTGCCAGCAGCCCACAGGGAATCGCTGAAGCTTTCTTT
cdr3_aa: CASSPQGIAEAFF

clone_size: NA
j_call: TRBJ1-4
v_call: TRBV4-2
d_call: NA
cdr3_length: 14
cdr3_nt: TGTGCCAGCAGCACTCCATCAACTAATGAAAAACTGTTTTTT
cdr3_aa: CASSTPSTNEKLFF

clone_size: NA
j_call: TRBJ1-2
v_call: TRBV24-1
d_call: TRBD1
cdr3_length: 13
cdr3_nt: TGTGCCACCAGTGCTGCAGGGGGGTATGGCTACACCTTC
cdr3_aa: CATSAAGGYGYTF

clone_size: once
j_call: TRBJ2-7
v_call: TRBV27
d_call: NA
cdr3_length: 14
cdr3_nt: TGTGCCAGCAACGGATCCGGGATGAGAAACGAGCAGTACTTC
cdr3_aa: CASNGSGMRNEQYF

clone_size: once
j_call: TRBJ2-4
v_call: TRBV4-3
d_call: TRBD2
cdr3_length: 20
cdr3_nt: TGCGCCAGCAGCCAAGAGTTCTTAGCGGGGACAAAACTAGCCAAAAACATTCAGTACTTC
cdr3_aa: CASSQEFLAGTKLAKNIQYF

clone_size: NA
j_call: TRBJ1-1
v_call: TRBV7-3
d_call: NA
cdr3_length: 13
cdr3_nt: TGTGCCAGCAGCTTGGGAGAAATCACTGAAGCTTTCTTT
cdr3_aa: CASSLGEITEAFF

clone_size: NA
j_call: TRBJ2-5
v_call: TRBV28
d_call: TRBD1
cdr3_length: 16
cdr3_nt: TGTGCCAGCAGTCGACTGACAGGGGCGGGCGTAGAGACCCAGTACTTC
cdr3_aa: CASSRLTGAGVETQYF

clone_size: few
j_call: TRBJ2-5
v_call: TRBV27
d_call: TRBD2
cdr3_length: 19
cdr3_nt: TGTGCCAGCAGTTTATATCAGGCGGGGGTAGCGGGAGGGCCGAAGACCCAGTACTTC
cdr3_aa: CASSLYQAGVAGGPKTQYF

clone_size: NA
j_call: TRBJ2-2
v_call: TRBV12-3/TRBV12-4
d_call: NA
cdr3_length: 13
cdr3_nt: TGTGCCAGCAGTTTAATTAGTCCCGGGGAGCTGTTTTTT
cdr3_aa: CASSLISPGELFF

clone_size: NA
j_call: TRBJ1-5
v_call: TRBV2
d_call: NA
cdr3_length: 12
cdr3_nt: TGTGCCAGCAGTGAAGACTCTACCCCACAGCATTTT
cdr3_aa: CASSEDSTPQHF

clone_size: NA
j_call: TRBJ1-1
v_call: TRBV11-2
d_call: NA
cdr3_length: 11
cdr3_nt: TGTGCCAGCAGCCGAAGCCGAGAAGCTTTCTTT
cdr3_aa: CASSRSREAFF

clone_size: NA
j_call: TRBJ2-7
v_call: TRBV9
d_call: NA
cdr3_length: 14
cdr3_nt: TGTGCCAGCAGCGTAGCCCAGCAGGGCTACGAGCAGTACTTC
cdr3_aa: CASSVAQQGYEQYF

clone_size: NA
j_call: TRBJ2-1
v_call: TRBV27
d_call: TRBD2
cdr3_length: 17
cdr3_nt: TGTGCCAGCAGTTTTCCCCCAGGGACTAGCGACTACAATGAGCAGTTCTTC
cdr3_aa: CASSFPPGTSDYNEQFF

clone_size: NA
j_call: TRBJ2-7
v_call: TRBV6-4
d_call: TRBD2
cdr3_length: 15
cdr3_nt: TGTGCCAGCAGTGCACTAGCGGGAGGTTCCTACGAGCAGTACTTC
cdr3_aa: CASSALAGGSYEQYF

clone_size: NA
j_call: TRBJ1-1
v_call: TRBV6-5
d_call: NA
cdr3_length: 13
cdr3_nt: TGTGCCAGCAACAAATTCAGGGACACTGAAGCTTTCTTT
cdr3_aa: CASNKFRDTEAFF

clone_size: NA
j_call: TRBJ1-6
v_call: TRBV27
d_call: TRBD1
cdr3_length: 18
cdr3_nt: TGTGCCAGCAGTTCCCTAAGGACAGGGGGCTTTTATAATTCACCCCTCCACTTT
cdr3_aa: CASSSLRTGGFYNSPLHF

clone_size: NA
j_call: TRBJ1-4
v_call: TRBV2
d_call: TRBD1
cdr3_length: 13
cdr3_nt: TGTGCCAGCAGAAGGGACAGTAATGAAAAACTGTTTTTT
cdr3_aa: CASRRDSNEKLFF

clone_size: medium-sized
j_call: TRBJ2-1
v_call: TRBV6-4
d_call: TRBD1
cdr3_length: 15
cdr3_nt: TGTGCCAGCAGTGCCACACCGGGACAGGGTCATGAGCAGTTCTTC
cdr3_aa: CASSATPGQGHEQFF

clone_size: NA
j_call: TRBJ2-7
v_call: TRBV2
d_call: TRBD1
cdr3_length: 17
cdr3_nt: TGTGCCAGCAGAGGGGACAGGGGGTGGCCGGGCTCCTACGAGCAGTACTTC
cdr3_aa: CASRGDRGWPGSYEQYF

clone_size: NA
j_call: TRBJ1-2
v_call: TRBV24-1
d_call: TRBD1
cdr3_length: 12
cdr3_nt: TGTGCCACGCAGGGGGAAATGGGCGGCTACACCTTC
cdr3_aa: CATQGEMGGYTF

clone_size: NA
j_call: TRBJ2-2
v_call: TRBV9
d_call: TRBD2
cdr3_length: 16
cdr3_nt: TGTGCCAGCAGCGTAGGGCGCGGGAGGAACACCGGGGAGCTGTTTTTT
cdr3_aa: CASSVGRGRNTGELFF